This note documents a single T cell receptor (beta chain) sequence. Treatment: about 20 received Ad26.COV2.S at low or high dose, single or two shots; about 5 received placebo; per-sample allocation not given. At day 63 after the first vaccine or placebo injection, samples were drawn. The data originate from a study of Ad26.COV2.S vaccination and SARS-CoV-2 variants. Sequencing used immunoSEQ multiplex PCR; TCRdb keeps in-frame clones, though not all of them. Among 350,000 to 400,000 clones listed, approximately 90% were seen once. Sequenced here: peripheral blood, sampled in a trial of Ad26.COV2.S vaccine versus placebo. The clonotype comes from a person between 18 and 65 years old who received the Ad26.COV2.S COVID-19 vaccine or a placebo.

CDR3 residues: CASTASYTGELFF. The CDR3 DNA is TGCGCCAGCACCGCCTCGTACACCGGGGAGCTGTTTTTT. The chain links TRBV10-1 to TRBJ2-2; D uncertain. CDR1 and CDR2 from the germline V gene are WNHNN and SYGVQD (reference sequence). The CDR3 is made up of 13 amino acids. V lost 7 bases, J lost 3 bases, and 9 bases lay in between.